A selection of T cell receptor beta chains follows, all from one sample in a study of graft-versus-host responses after intestinal transplantation. TCRdb keeps only in-frame clones here, not all; method: immunoSEQ multiplex PCR. In the table there are 25,000 to 30,000 clones, 80% to 85% of which are singletons. Specimen: ileum tissue, collected 98 days after intestinal transplantation. The receptors derive from a human patient who received an intestinal transplant, so some T cells may come from the graft donor. Each CDR3 is given with its conserved first and last residue. Each record gives: clone size, J gene, D gene, V gene, CDR3 DNA, CDR3 protein. The D gene is left open where the match is weak. Size is stated for part of the rows, as once, few or many counts, or as a class when the clone is expanded.

once TRBJ1-5 - TRBV2 TGTGCCAGCAGGACCTCGGGGGCTTCGAGCAATCAGCCCCAGCATTTT CASRTSGASSNQPQHF
- TRBJ2-3 - TRBV7-2 TGTGCCAGCAGCTTCGGGTCTCGCACAGATACGCAGTATTTT CASSFGSRTDTQYF
- TRBJ2-6 - TRBV7-8 TGTGCCAGCACCCATAACAGGGTGAGGAGCTCTGGGGCCAACGTCCTGACTTTC CASTHNRVRSSGANVLTF
- TRBJ1-1 - TRBV5-1 TGCGCCAGCAGCCAGCAGGAGGGCACTGAAGCTTTCTTT CASSQQEGTEAFF
- TRBJ1-1 - TRBV5-4 TGTGCCAGCAGCTGGCTTCCTTTT CASSWLPF
- TRBJ2-5 - TRBV27 TGTGCCAGCAGTCCAAGTGGGTCCGTTGTTGAGACCCAGTACTTC CASSPSGSVVETQYF
- TRBJ1-1 - TRBV11-2 TGTGCCAGCAGCTTAACGTGGGCGGAAGCTTTCTTT CASSLTWAEAFF
- TRBJ1-4 - TRBV19 TGTGCCAGTAGTAGGGGGACAAGCTTGGGAAAACTGTTTTTT CASSRGTSLGKLFF
- TRBJ2-6 TRBD1 TRBV9 TGTGCCAGCAGCCCCCCCGGGACAGCCCTAACTGGGGCCAACGTCCTGACTTTC CASSPPGTALTGANVLTF
- TRBJ2-7 - TRBV7-9 TGTGCCAGCAGCTTAGTTGGGGTCCCAAACTACGAGCAGTACTTC CASSLVGVPNYEQYF
few TRBJ2-5 - TRBV4-1 TGCGCCAGCAGCCACCCGTCCCAGGGCAGGGAGACCCAGTACTTC CASSHPSQGRETQYF
- TRBJ2-2 TRBD1 TRBV10-1 TGCGCCAGCAGTGAGCAGTTTGGACAGGCGAACACCGGGGAGCTGTTTTTT CASSEQFGQANTGELFF
- TRBJ1-3 TRBD1 TRBV6-1 TGTGCCAGCAGTGGACCCATGACAGGGGGCTCTGGAAACACCATATATTTT CASSGPMTGGSGNTIYF
once TRBJ2-2 - TRBV11-2 TGTGCCAGCTGGGGGGGCCGGACCTCCGGGGAGCTGTTTTTT CASWGGRTSGELFF
- TRBJ1-4 - TRBV5-6 TGTGCCAGCAGCCCAGCTTGGGGTTGGGGTGAAAAACTGTTTTTT CASSPAWGWGEKLFF
- TRBJ1-2 TRBD1 TRBV30 TGTGCCTACTCCCACGATGACAGGGGGTATGGCTACACCTTC CAYSHDDRGYGYTF